The clone carrying this TCR beta chain was detected a few times. Authors' data handling: Reference gene primer amplification gave nucleated cell count estimates. TCRdb's table, derived via immunoSEQ multiplex PCR, lists solely in-frame clones and lacks some. The DNA was the basis for D and trimming; V, J and clone size are from that table. The repertoire holds about 190,000 clones, with around 79% as singletons. The V gene end was trimmed by 5 bases and the J gene end by 3 bases; junction bases not matched to a gene: 9. Germline CDR1 and CDR2: LNHDA and SQIVND (reference sequence). CDR3 length: 16 amino acids. These data originate in a study of blood T cell repertoires in COVID-19. The wider study: The United States, Italy and Spain supplied acute and convalescent COVID-19 samples. From T cells, B-cell-depleted T cells, or PBMCs came the material, which was cDNA or gDNA.

The origin of this receptor is a man aged 50 to 59 who had recovered from COVID-19. The V gene is TRBV19, the J gene TRBJ2-7; 11 nucleotides match TRBD1. Material: peripheral blood. CDR3 sequence reads: CASSRIPGTGGYEQYF. DNA of the CDR3: TGTGCCAGTAGTCGCATTCCGGGGACAGGGGGCTACGAGCAGTACTTC.